This T cell receptor (beta chain) was identified during a study of T cells after yellow fever vaccination. Overall study: SMART-Seq v4 Ultra Low Input prepared libraries from low-cell fractions.

Many counts were recorded for this clonotype. No antigen is known for it. General study findings and limits: The secondary response peaked faster, at day 5 versus 15, but was weaker.

There are 14 residues in the CDR3. Germline-derived CDR1 and CDR2 are DFQATT and SNEGSKA (reference sequence). Trimming took off 3 bases at V and 4 bases at J, with 14 bases between the two ends. A universal primer site and UMIs were added as TCR cDNA was made by 5'RACE template switching. TCRdb reprocessed the 5' RACE reads via MiXCR and lists one record per CDR3 protein. Of 300,000 to 350,000 distinct CDR3 sequences in the sample, 3.5% to 4.5% were seen once. This sample comprised PBMCs, obtained 15 days after the yellow fever booster vaccination. This chain joins TRBV20-1 and TRBJ2-3; perhaps D is TRBD1 or TRBD2 (5 bases each). The receptor comes from a man aged 18 to 30 who received the YFV17D yellow fever vaccine. CDR3 in DNA: TGCAGTGCTAGGAGGGACGCCTGGCCAGATACGCAGTATTTT. Its translation is CSARRDAWPDTQYF.